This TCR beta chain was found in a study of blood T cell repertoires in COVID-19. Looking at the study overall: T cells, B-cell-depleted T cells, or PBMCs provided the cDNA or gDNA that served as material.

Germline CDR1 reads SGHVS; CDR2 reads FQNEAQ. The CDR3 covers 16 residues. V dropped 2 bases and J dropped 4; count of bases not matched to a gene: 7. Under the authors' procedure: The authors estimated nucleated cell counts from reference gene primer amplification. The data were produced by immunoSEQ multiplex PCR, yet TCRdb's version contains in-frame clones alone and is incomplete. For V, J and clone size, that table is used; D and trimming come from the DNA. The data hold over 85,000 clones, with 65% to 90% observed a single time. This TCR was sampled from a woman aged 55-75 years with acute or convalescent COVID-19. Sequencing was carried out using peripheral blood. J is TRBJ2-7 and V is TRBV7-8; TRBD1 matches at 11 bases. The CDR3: CASSLPPGTGGYEQYF. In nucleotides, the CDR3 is TGTGCCAGCAGCTTACCCCCCGGGACAGGGGGGTACGAGCAGTACTTC.